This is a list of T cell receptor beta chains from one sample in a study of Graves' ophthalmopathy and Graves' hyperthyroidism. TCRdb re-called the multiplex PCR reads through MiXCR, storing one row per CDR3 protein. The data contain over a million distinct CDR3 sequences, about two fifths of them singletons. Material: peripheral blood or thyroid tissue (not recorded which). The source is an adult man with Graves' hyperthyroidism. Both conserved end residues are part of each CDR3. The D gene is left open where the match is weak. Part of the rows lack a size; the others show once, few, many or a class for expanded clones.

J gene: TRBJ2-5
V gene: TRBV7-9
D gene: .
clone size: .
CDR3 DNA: TGTGCCAGCAGCTTCTATGTCGGGACTCAAGAGACCCAGTACTTC
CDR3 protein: CASSFYVGTQETQYF

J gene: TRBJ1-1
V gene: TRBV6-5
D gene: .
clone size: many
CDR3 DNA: TGTGCCAGCAGTTACTCGCGGGTAGGAGGTGAAGCTTTCTTT
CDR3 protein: CASSYSRVGGEAFF

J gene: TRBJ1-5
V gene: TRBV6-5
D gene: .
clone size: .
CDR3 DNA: TGTGCCAGCAGATACAACGCAATCGCAGGTCTAGGTCAGCCCCAGCATTTT
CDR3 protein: CASRYNAIAGLGQPQHF

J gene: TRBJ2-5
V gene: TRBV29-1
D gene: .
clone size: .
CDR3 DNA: TGCAGCGTTGGGACGGCGGAGACCCAGTACTTC
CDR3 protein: CSVGTAETQYF

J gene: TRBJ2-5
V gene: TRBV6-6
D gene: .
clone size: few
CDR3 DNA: TGTGCCAGCAGTTACTCGAGCGGTTTCAAGAGACCCCAGTACTTC
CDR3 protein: CASSYSSGFKRPQYF

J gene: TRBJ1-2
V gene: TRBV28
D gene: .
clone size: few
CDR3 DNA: TGTGCCAGCAAATCCCCCCCTGGGGGAGAGGATGGCTACACCTTC
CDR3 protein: CASKSPPGGEDGYTF

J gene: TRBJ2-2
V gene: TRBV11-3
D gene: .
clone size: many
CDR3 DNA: TGTGCCAGCAGACGGAGGGATGGTTGGACCGGGGAGCTGTTTTTT
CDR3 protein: CASRRRDGWTGELFF

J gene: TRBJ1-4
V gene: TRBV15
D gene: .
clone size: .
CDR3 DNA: TGTGCCACCAGCAGAGTCAGGACTAATGAAAAACTGTTTTTT
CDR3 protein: CATSRVRTNEKLFF

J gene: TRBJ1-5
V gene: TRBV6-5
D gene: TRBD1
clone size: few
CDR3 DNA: TGTGCCAGCAGTTACCCCGGACAGGCGGGGCAGCCCCAGCATTTT
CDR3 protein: CASSYPGQAGQPQHF

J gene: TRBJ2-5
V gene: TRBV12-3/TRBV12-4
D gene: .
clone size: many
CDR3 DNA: TGTGCCAGCACCTCAGGCGAGACCCAGTACTTC
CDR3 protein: CASTSGETQYF

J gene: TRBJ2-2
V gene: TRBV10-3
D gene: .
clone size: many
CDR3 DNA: TGTGCCATCAGTGATCCACTGGTGGGGGCGAACACCGGGGAGCTGTTTTTT
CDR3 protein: CAISDPLVGANTGELFF

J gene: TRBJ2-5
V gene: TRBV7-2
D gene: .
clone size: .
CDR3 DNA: TGTGCCAGCAGCTTGCTCAGGGTCACAGAGACCCAGTACTTC
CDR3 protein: CASSLLRVTETQYF

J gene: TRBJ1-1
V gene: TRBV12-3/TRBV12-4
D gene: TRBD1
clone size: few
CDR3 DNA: TGTGCCAGCTCGGTAACAGGGGGCGGGGGCACTGAAGCTTTCTTT
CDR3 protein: CASSVTGGGGTEAFF

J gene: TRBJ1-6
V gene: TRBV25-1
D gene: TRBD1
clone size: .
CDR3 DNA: TGTGCCAGCAGTGGGTACCGGGACAGGGGAACGGGCTATAATTCACCCCTCCACTTT
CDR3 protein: CASSGYRDRGTGYNSPLHF

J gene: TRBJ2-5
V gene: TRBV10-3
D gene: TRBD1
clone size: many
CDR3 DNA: TGTGCCGCGAGGGGGCTGGGGGCGCAGGAGACCCAGTACTTC
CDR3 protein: CAARGLGAQETQYF

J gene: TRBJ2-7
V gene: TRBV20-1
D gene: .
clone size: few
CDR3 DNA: TGCAGTGCCCCCCGACCGGGGGCCTACGAGCAGTACTTC
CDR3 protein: CSAPRPGAYEQYF

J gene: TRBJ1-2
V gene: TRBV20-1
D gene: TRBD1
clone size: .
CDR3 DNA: TGCAGTGCTAGATTAACAGGGGATCCCCCCGGGGGCTACACCTTC
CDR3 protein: CSARLTGDPPGGYTF

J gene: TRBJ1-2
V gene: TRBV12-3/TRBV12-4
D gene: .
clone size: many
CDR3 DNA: TGTGCCAGCAGACCGAACCGGATGCCTAACTATGGCTACACCTTC
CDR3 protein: CASRPNRMPNYGYTF

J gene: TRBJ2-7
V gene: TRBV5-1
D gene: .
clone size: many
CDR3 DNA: TGCGCCAGCAGCTTGGATCCCAGGCCCTACGAGCAGTACTTC
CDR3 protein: CASSLDPRPYEQYF

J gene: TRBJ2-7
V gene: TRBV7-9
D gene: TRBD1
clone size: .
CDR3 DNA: TGTGCCAGCAGCACCAAGACAGGGGGCACCTACGAGCAGTACTTC
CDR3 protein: CASSTKTGGTYEQYF

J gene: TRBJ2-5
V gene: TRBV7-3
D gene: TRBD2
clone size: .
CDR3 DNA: TGTGCCAGCAGGGGCATGACGGGAGGGCCCCGGGAGACCCAGTACTTC
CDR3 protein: CASRGMTGGPRETQYF

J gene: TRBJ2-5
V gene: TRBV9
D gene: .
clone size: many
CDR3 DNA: TGTGCCAGCAGCGGCCAGCTAGGGACGGTGCCCCAAGGGAAGACCCAGTACTTC
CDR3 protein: CASSGQLGTVPQGKTQYF

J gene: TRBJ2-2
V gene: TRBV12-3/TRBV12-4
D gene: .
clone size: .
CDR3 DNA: TGTGCCAGCAGTTTAGCCGGGGGGCTGTTTTTT
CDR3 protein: CASSLAGGLFF

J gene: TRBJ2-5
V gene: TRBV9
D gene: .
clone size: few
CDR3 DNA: TGTGCCAGCAGCAACCGGGACGGTGAAGAGACCCAGTACTTC
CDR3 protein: CASSNRDGEETQYF

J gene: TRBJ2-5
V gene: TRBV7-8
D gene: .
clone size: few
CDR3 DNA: TGTGCCAGCAGCTTAGGTGTCCACCAGCGCTTC
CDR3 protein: CASSLGVHQRF

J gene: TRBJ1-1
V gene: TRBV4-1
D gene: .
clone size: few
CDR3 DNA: TGCGCCAGCAGCCAAGGAGAGGGGTTTAGGCTTGAAGCTTTCTTT
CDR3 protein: CASSQGEGFRLEAFF

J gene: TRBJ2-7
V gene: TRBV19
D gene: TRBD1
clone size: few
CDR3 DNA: TGTGCCAGTAGCCCCTCGGACAGGCGGTTTACGCGCCCCTACGAGCAGTACTTC
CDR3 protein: CASSPSDRRFTRPYEQYF